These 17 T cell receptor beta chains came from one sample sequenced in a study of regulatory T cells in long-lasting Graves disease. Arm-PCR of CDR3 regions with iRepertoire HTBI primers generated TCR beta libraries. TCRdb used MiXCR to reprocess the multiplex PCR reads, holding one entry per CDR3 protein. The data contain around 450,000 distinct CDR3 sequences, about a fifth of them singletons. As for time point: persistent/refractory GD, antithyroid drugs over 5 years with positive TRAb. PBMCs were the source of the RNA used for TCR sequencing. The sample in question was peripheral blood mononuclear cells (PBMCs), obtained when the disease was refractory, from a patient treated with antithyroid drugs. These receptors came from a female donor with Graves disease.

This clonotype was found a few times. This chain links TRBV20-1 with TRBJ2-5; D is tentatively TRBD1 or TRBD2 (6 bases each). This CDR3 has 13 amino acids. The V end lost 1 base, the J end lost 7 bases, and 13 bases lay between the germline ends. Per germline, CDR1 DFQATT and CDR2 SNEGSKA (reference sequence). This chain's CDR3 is CSARAPGAGTQYF. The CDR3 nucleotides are TGCAGTGCTAGAGCTCCGGGGGCCGGGACCCAGTACTTC.

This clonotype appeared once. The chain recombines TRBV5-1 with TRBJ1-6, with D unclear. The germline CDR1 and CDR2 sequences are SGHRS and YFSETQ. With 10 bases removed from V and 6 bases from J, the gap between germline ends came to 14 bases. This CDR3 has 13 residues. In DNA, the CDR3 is TGCGCCTCCAAGCTTGGAGGTAATTCACCCCTCCACTTT. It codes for CASKLGGNSPLHF.

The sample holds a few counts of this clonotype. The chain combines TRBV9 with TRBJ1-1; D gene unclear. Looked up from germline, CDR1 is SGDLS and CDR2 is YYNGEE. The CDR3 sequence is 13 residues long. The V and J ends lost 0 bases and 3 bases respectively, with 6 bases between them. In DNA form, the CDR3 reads TGTGCCAGCAGCGTAGGGGTGGACACTGAAGCTTTCTTT. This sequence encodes CASSVGVDTEAFF.

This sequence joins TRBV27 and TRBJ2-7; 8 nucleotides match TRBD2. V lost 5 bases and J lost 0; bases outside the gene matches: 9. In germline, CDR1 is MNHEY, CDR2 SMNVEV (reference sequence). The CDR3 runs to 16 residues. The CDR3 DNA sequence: TGTGCCAGCAGTCCCGTAGCGGGGTACAGCTCCTACGAGCAGTACTTC. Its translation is CASSPVAGYSSYEQYF.

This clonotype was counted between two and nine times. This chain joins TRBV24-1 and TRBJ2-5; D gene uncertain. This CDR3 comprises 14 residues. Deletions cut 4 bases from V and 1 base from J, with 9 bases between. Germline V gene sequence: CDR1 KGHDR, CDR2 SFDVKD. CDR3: CATSEGRFQETQYF. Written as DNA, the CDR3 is TGTGCCACCAGTGAAGGACGGTTCCAAGAGACCCAGTACTTC.

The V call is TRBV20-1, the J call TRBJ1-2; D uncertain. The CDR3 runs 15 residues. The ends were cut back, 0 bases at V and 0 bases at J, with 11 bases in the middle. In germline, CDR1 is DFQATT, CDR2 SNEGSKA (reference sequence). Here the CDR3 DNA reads TGCAGTGCTAGAGATAAGACGGCTACTAACTATGGCTACACCTTC. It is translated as CSARDKTATNYGYTF.

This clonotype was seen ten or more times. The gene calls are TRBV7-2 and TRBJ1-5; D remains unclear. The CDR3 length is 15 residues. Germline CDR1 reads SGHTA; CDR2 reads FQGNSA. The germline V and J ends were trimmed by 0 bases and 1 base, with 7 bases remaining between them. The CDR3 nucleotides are TGTGCCAGCAGCTTAGCGCCGGGGAGCAATCAGCCCCAGCATTTT. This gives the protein CASSLAPGSNQPQHF.

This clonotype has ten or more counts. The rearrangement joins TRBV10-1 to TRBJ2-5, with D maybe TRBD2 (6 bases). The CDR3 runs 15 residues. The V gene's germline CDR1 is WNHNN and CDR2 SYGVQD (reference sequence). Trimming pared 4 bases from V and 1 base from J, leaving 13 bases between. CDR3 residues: CASSAGGRVQETQYF. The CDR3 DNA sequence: TGCGCCAGCAGTGCCGGAGGGAGAGTCCAAGAGACCCAGTACTTC.

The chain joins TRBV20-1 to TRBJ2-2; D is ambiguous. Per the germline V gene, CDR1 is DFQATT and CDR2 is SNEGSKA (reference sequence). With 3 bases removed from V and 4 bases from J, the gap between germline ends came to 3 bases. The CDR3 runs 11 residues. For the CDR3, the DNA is TGCAGTGCTAGGACCACCGGGGAGCTGTTTTTT. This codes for CSARTTGELFF.

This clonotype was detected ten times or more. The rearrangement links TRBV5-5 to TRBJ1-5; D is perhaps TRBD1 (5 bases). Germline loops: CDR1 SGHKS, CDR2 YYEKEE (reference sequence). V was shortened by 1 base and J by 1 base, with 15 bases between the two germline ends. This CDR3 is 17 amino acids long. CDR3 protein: CASSLKRDARSNQPQHF. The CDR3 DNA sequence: TGTGCCAGCAGCTTGAAACGGGACGCAAGGAGCAATCAGCCCCAGCATTTT.

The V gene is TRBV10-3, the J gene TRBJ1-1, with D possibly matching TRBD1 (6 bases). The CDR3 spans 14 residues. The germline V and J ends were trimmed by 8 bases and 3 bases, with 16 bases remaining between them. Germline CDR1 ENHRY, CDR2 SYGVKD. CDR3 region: CAIRKGHSYTEAFF. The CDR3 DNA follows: TGTGCCATCCGAAAGGGACATTCCTACACTGAAGCTTTCTTT.

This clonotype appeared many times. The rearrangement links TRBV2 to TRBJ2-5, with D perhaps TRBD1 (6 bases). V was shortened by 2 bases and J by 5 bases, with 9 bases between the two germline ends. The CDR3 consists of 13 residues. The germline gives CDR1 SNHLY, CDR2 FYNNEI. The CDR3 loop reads CASSEYRGETQYF. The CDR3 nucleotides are TGTGCCAGCAGTGAATATAGGGGGGAGACCCAGTACTTC.

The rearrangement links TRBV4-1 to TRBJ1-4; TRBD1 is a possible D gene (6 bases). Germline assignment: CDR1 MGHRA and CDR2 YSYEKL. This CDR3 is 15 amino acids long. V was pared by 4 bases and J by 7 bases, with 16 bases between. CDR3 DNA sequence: TGCGCCAGCAGCCGCGGGGGGGGCGTTGGTGAAAAACTGTTTTTT. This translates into CASSRGGGVGEKLFF.

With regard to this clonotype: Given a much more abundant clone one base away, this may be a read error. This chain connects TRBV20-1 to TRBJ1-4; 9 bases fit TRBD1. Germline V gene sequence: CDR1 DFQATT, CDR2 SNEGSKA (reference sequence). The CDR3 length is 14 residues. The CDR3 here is CSAPRTGDNEKLLF. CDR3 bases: TGCAGTGCTCCGAGGACAGGGGATAATGAAAAACTGCTTTTT.

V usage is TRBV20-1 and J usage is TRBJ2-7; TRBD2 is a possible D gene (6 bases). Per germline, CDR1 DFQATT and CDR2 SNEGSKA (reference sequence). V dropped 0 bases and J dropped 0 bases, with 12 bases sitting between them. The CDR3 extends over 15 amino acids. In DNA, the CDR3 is TGCAGTGCTAGAGATTTAGCGGACTCCTCCTACGAGCAGTACTTC. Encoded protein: CSARDLADSSYEQYF.

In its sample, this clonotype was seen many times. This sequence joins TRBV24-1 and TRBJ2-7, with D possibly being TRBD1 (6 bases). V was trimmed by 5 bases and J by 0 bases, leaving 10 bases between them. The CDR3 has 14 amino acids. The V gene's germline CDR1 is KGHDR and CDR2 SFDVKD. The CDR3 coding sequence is TGTGCCACCAGTGCCACAGGGCTCTCCTACGAGCAGTACTTC. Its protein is CATSATGLSYEQYF.

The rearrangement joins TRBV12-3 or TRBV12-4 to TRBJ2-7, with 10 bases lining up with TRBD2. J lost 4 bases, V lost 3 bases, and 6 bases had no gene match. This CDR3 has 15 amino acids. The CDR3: CASSFDGTSVYEQYF. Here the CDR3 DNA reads TGTGCCAGCAGTTTCGACGGGACTAGCGTGTACGAGCAGTACTTC.